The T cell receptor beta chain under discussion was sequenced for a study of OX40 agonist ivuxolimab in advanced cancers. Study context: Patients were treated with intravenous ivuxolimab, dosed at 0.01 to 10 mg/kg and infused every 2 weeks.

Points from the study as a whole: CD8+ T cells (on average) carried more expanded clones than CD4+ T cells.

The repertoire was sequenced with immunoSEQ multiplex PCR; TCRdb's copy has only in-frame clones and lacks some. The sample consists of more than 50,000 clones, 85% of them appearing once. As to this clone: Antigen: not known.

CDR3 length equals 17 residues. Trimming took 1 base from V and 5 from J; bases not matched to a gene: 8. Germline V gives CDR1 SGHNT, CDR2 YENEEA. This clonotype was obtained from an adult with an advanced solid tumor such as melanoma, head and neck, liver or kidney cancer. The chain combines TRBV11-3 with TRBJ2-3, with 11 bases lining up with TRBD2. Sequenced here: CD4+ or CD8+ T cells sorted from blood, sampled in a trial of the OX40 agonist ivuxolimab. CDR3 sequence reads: CASSLALAGGPEDTQYF. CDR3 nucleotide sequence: TGTGCCAGCAGCTTAGCTTTAGCGGGAGGGCCTGAAGATACGCAGTATTTT.